One sample yielded the 27 T cell receptor beta chains listed below, sequenced in a study of cytomegalovirus exposure and HLA in healthy donors. With 60 Vbeta and 13 Jbeta primers, the PCR was carried out. This table comes from immunoSEQ multiplex PCR, and its TCRdb copy is limited to in-frame clones, with some not included. This table lists about 160,000 clones. Sequencing input: PBMCs. The receptor set was obtained from a man under 40 in good health and CMV-seronegative.

The chain employs TRBV11-2 and TRBJ2-2, with D perhaps matching TRBD2 (5 bases). Deletions cut 2 bases from V and 2 bases from J, with 12 bases between. The CDR3 has 16 residues. Germline lookup yields CDR1 SGHAT and CDR2 FQNNGV. DNA of the CDR3: TGTGCCAGCAGCTTACCGGGGTTGGCCAACACCGGGGAGCTGTTTTTT. Its translation is CASSLPGLANTGELFF.

The CDR3 DNA reads as TGTGCCAGCAGCCCCGGGACTAGCGGGACCGGGGAGCTGTTTTTT. This encodes CASSPGTSGTGELFF. The rearrangement uses TRBV7-3 and TRBJ2-2, with TRBD2 identical over 12 bases. Per germline, CDR1 SGHTA and CDR2 FQGTGA. The CDR3 loop spans 15 amino acids. The V gene end was trimmed by 5 bases and the J gene end by 5 bases; junction bases not matched to a gene: 3.

This chain links TRBV2 with TRBJ2-7; maybe TRBD1 (5 bases). The CDR3 has 15 amino acids. Germline V gene data show CDR1 as SNHLY and CDR2 as FYNNEI. V lost 2 bases and J lost 5, with 16 bases in between. For the CDR3, the DNA is TGTGCCAGCAGTGAATTAAGGGCCAGGGTCCACGAGCAGTACTTC. It is translated as CASSELRARVHEQYF. The complete variable domain, with remaining parts taken from reference TRBV2 and TRBJ2-7, reads EPEVTQTPSHQVTQMGQEVILRCVPISNHLYFYWYRQILGQKVEFLVSFYNNEISEKSEIFDDQFSVERPDGSNFTLKIRSTKLEDSAMYFCASSELRARVHEQYFGPGTRLTVT.

The gene calls are TRBV6-6 and TRBJ2-3; weak D call: TRBD1 (6 bases). The CDR3 consists of 14 residues. Germline V gene data show CDR1 as MNHNY and CDR2 as SVGAGI (reference sequence). The ends were cut back, 4 bases at V and 4 bases at J, with 12 bases in the middle. CDR3: CASSSPGGADTQYF. CDR3 DNA: TGTGCCAGCAGTTCCCCTGGGGGCGCAGATACGCAGTATTTT.

The chain employs TRBV5-1 and TRBJ2-2; TRBD1 matches at 10 bases. Germline V gene lookup returns CDR1 SGHRS and CDR2 YFSETQ. Trimming removed 4 bases from V and 7 bases from J; junction bases left unmatched: 7. CDR3 length equals 15 residues. The CDR3 region is CASSAGTGVGGELFF. For the CDR3, the DNA is TGCGCCAGCAGCGCCGGGACAGGGGTAGGCGGGGAGCTGTTTTTT. Using reference TRBV5-1 and TRBJ2-2 for the parts outside the CDR3, the full variable domain is KAGVTQTPRYLIKTRGQQVTLSCSPISGHRSVSWYQQTPGQGLQFLFEYFSETQRNKGNFPGRFSGRQFSNSRSEMNVSTLELGDSALYLCASSAGTGVGGELFFGEGSRLTVL.

The rearrangement links TRBV6-5 to TRBJ2-1; D remains ambiguous. In germline, CDR1 is MNHEY, CDR2 SVGAGI. Trimming shortened V by 2 bases and J by 8 bases, and 16 bases separated the two germline ends. There are 15 residues in the CDR3. The CDR3 sequence is CASSYPERIQHEQFF. Written as DNA, the CDR3 is TGTGCCAGCAGTTACCCCGAGAGGATCCAACATGAGCAGTTCTTC.

V gene TRBV30 combines with J gene TRBJ1-3; D is undetermined. Germline lookup yields CDR1 GTSNPN and CDR2 SVGIG (reference sequence). The CDR3 spans 13 residues. V shed 0 bases and J shed 3 bases, with 6 bases lying between them. Here the CDR3 DNA reads TGTGCCTGGAGTGTACTGAGTGGAAACACCATATATTTT. This gives the protein CAWSVLSGNTIYF.

The chain combines TRBV6-1 with TRBJ1-2; 8 bases line up with TRBD1. V lost 0 bases to trimming and J lost 4 bases; unmatched junction nucleotides: 7. There are 16 residues in the CDR3. Germline CDR1 MNHNS, CDR2 SASEGT. The CDR3 DNA reads TGTGCCAGCAGTGAAGCGTCAGGGGGCGTGGGCTATGGCTACACCTTC. It codes for CASSEASGGVGYGYTF.

This rearrangement joins TRBV29-1 to TRBJ1-2; D unclear. Germline V gives CDR1 SQVTM, CDR2 ANQGSEA. Trimming removed 3 bases from V and 8 bases from J, with 13 bases in between. This CDR3 has 12 residues. CDR3 nucleotides: TGCAGCGTTGAGGCGGGCGGAGGAGGCTACACCTTC. Protein product: CSVEAGGGGYTF.

V is TRBV29-1 and J is TRBJ2-3; the match to TRBD1 covers 7 bases. The length of the CDR3 is 13 residues. Germline V lookup: CDR1 SQVTM, CDR2 ANQGSEA. With 5 bases clipped from V and 4 bases from J, the junction kept 6 bases outside the gene matches. CDR3 nucleotide sequence: TGCAGCGTTATGACAGGGCTTGCAGATACGCAGTATTTT. Translating it yields CSVMTGLADTQYF.

The J gene is TRBJ2-1, the V gene TRBV7-2, with 7 bases that match TRBD1. The V segment lost 2 bases and the J segment 4 bases; nucleotides outside the gene matches: 5. CDR3 length equals 15 residues. Germline V gene data show CDR1 as SGHTA and CDR2 as FQGNSA. The CDR3 DNA is TGTGCCAGCAGCTTACACCAGGGGGAATACAATGAGCAGTTCTTC. It specifies CASSLHQGEYNEQFF.

This sequence joins TRBV27 and TRBJ2-7; 7 bases agree with TRBD2. The V segment lost 7 bases and the J segment 0 bases; nucleotides outside the gene matches: 9. The germline V gene encodes CDR1 MNHEY and CDR2 SMNVEV (reference sequence). This CDR3 spans 15 amino acids. As DNA, the CDR3 is TGTGCCAGCAAGGATCTAGCGGAAGCCTCCTACGAGCAGTACTTC. This translates into CASKDLAEASYEQYF.

The chain has TRBV11-3 and TRBJ1-1; D possibly corresponds to TRBD1 (6 bases). Germline CDR1 SGHNT, CDR2 YENEEA. Trimming removed 5 bases at V and 3 bases at J, with 22 bases between. This CDR3 is 17 amino acids long. CDR3 residues: CASSPRNGGLGYTEAFF. The CDR3, as DNA: TGTGCCAGCAGCCCCCGGAACGGGGGGCTAGGGTACACTGAAGCTTTCTTT.

The genes are TRBV19 and TRBJ1-2, with TRBD1 as a possible D gene (6 bases). Germline CDR1 LNHDA, CDR2 SQIVND (reference sequence). The CDR3 totals 13 residues. V lost 3 bases, J lost 14 bases, and 19 bases lay in between. CDR3 nucleotides: TGTGCCAGTAGTATTATTTTGGGACACACTCTTACCTTC. It yields the protein CASSIILGHTLTF.

V is TRBV6-5 and J is TRBJ1-1, with D maybe TRBD1 (5 bases). This CDR3 has 13 residues. Germline-derived CDR1 and CDR2 are MNHEY and SVGAGI. V was trimmed by 8 bases and J by 7 bases, leaving 17 bases between them. The CDR3 loop is CASQGGRFSEAFF. In nucleotides, the CDR3 is TGTGCCAGCCAGGGAGGCAGGTTTAGTGAAGCTTTCTTT.

This sequence joins TRBV19 and TRBJ1-5; D is unresolved. The CDR3 has 12 amino acids. The V gene lost 8 bases and the J gene lost 4 bases, with 9 bases spanning the gap. Germline V gives CDR1 LNHDA, CDR2 SQIVND (reference sequence). This chain's CDR3 is CASRRMNQPQHF. For the CDR3, the DNA is TGTGCCAGTCGGAGGATGAATCAGCCCCAGCATTTT.

The chain employs TRBV7-9 and TRBJ2-4; D possibly corresponds to TRBD2 (6 bases). Germline V gene sequence: CDR1 SEHNR, CDR2 FQNEAQ (reference sequence). V gave up 1 base and J gave up 2 bases, with 9 bases separating them. CDR3 size: 15 residues. CDR3 coding DNA: TGTGCCAGCAGCTTAGGGGGGGAGACCAAAAACATTCAGTACTTC. Its protein is CASSLGGETKNIQYF.

This chain links TRBV7-2 with TRBJ1-1; TRBD1 might be the D (5 bases). V was pared by 7 bases and J by 11 bases, with 23 bases between. Germline assignment: CDR1 SGHTA and CDR2 FQGNSA. This CDR3 spans 14 amino acids. The CDR3 bases are TGTGCCAGCACCCCGCGAGTAGGGGTGTGGCATGCTTTCTTT. Translated, it gives CASTPRVGVWHAFF.

The genes are TRBV11-2 and TRBJ2-1; 10 bases fit TRBD2. With 4 bases clipped from V and 8 bases from J, the junction kept 11 bases outside the gene matches. Germline V lookup: CDR1 SGHAT, CDR2 FQNNGV. The CDR3 consists of 16 residues. The CDR3 protein is CASSSRAGGASYEQFF. The CDR3 coding sequence is TGTGCCAGCAGCTCACGAGCGGGAGGGGCTAGCTATGAGCAGTTCTTC.

CDR3 amino acids: CASRVGTEFYEQYF. The DNA of the CDR3 is TGTGCCAGCAGGGTCGGGACAGAGTTCTACGAGCAGTACTTC. The chain combines TRBV27 with TRBJ2-7, with 7 bases fitting TRBD1. The CDR3 contains 14 residues. V lost 6 bases, J lost 3 bases, and 8 bases stayed unmatched. CDR1 is MNHEY, CDR2 SMNVEV, per germline (reference sequence).

The chain couples TRBV25-1 to TRBJ2-5; possible D gene TRBD2, 6 bases. TRBJ2-7 matches the DNA end more closely, so the J call is doubtful. Per germline, CDR1 MGHDK and CDR2 SYGVNS. The CDR3 runs to 16 residues. The CDR3 reads CASSEGGPPRHYEQYF. The DNA of the CDR3 is TGTGCCAGCAGTGAAGGAGGGCCCCCGAGGCATTACGAGCAGTACTTC.

The gene calls are TRBV19 and TRBJ1-1; TRBD1 might be the D (5 bases). Trimming took 7 bases from V and 0 from J, leaving 15 bases between them. Germline CDR1 and CDR2: LNHDA and SQIVND (reference sequence). CDR3 length: 15 residues. The chain's CDR3 is CASNTGRLLNTEAFF. CDR3 DNA sequence: TGTGCCAGTAATACAGGTCGGCTTTTGAACACTGAAGCTTTCTTT.

The chain joins TRBV6-5 to TRBJ1-2; unclear D gene. V was pared by 2 bases and J by 8 bases, with 6 bases between. This CDR3 is 11 amino acids long. Per the germline V gene, CDR1 is MNHEY and CDR2 is SVGAGI. CDR3 coding DNA: TGTGCCAGCAGTTACGCGGGGGGCTACACCTTC. It translates to CASSYAGGYTF.

The chain employs TRBV27 and TRBJ2-1; 7 bases line up with TRBD2. After removal of 6 bases from V and 6 bases from J, the junction contained 8 bases not matched to a gene. The germline V gene has CDR1 MNHEY and CDR2 SMNVEV (reference sequence). This CDR3 is built from 14 residues. The CDR3 loop reads CASSLGGPGNEQFF. DNA of the CDR3: TGTGCCAGCAGCCTGGGAGGGCCGGGCAATGAGCAGTTCTTC.

The chain recombines TRBV6-5 with TRBJ1-2; TRBD1 matches at 8 bases. This CDR3 is built from 13 residues. CDR1 is MNHEY and CDR2 is SVGAGI in the germline V gene. With V trimmed by 3 bases and J by 4 bases, 1 base remained unmatched. DNA of the CDR3: TGTGCCAGCAGTTATGACAGGGGCTATGGCTACACCTTC. Translating it yields CASSYDRGYGYTF.

The V gene is TRBV2, the J gene TRBJ2-7; TRBD1 aligns across 12 bases. Per the germline V gene, CDR1 is SNHLY and CDR2 is FYNNEI. Trimming cost V 6 bases and J 6 bases; bases outside gene matches: 6. CDR3 length: 14 residues. CDR3 DNA sequence: TGTGCCAGCAGGCAGGGACAGGGGGCGTTCGAGCAGTACTTC. Amino acid sequence: CASRQGQGAFEQYF. Filled out from reference TRBV2 and TRBJ2-7, the complete variable domain reads EPEVTQTPSHQVTQMGQEVILRCVPISNHLYFYWYRQILGQKVEFLVSFYNNEISEKSEIFDDQFSVERPDGSNFTLKIRSTKLEDSAMYFCASRQGQGAFEQYFGPGTRLTVT.

The DNA for the CDR3 is TGTGCCAGCTCCCTGGCCGTCACCGGGGAGCTGTTTTTT. This gives the protein CASSLAVTGELFF. V usage is TRBV18 and J usage is TRBJ2-2, with D unresolved. Germline V gives CDR1 KGHSH, CDR2 LQKENI. V gave up 6 bases and J gave up 4 bases, with 9 bases separating them. CDR3 length equals 13 residues.